This is a list of T cell receptor beta chains from one sample in a study of T-cell reconstitution after alpha-beta-depleted transplantation in children. TCRdb re-analysed the PCR reads in MiXCR, keeping a single row per CDR3 protein. Of almost 400,000 distinct CDR3 sequences detected, just over 20% appear once; the ten largest clones hold less than 4.5%. The sequenced sample was PBMCs from the stem cell graft donor, obtained from the stem cell graft. Receptors were obtained from a human donor who donated a stem cell graft to a child with acute myeloid leukemia. CDR3s include the opening cysteine and the closing phenylalanine or tryptophan. D genes are given only for firm matches. Only part of the rows carry a size: once, few, many, or a class if the clone is expanded.

clone_size: many; d_call: TRBD2; j_call: TRBJ2-7; v_call: TRBV20-1; cdr3_aa: CSASSSGDYEQYF; cdr3_nt: TGCAGTGCTAGTTCTAGCGGGGACTACGAGCAGTACTTC
clone_size: -; d_call: TRBD2; j_call: TRBJ2-1; v_call: TRBV7-8; cdr3_aa: CASSVQGLAGSGEQFF; cdr3_nt: TGTGCCAGCAGCGTACAAGGACTAGCGGGATCCGGTGAGCAGTTCTTC
clone_size: -; d_call: -; j_call: TRBJ2-3; v_call: TRBV5-1; cdr3_aa: CASSPVGGGTSTDTQYF; cdr3_nt: TGCGCCAGCAGCCCGGTGGGAGGTGGAACTAGCACAGATACGCAGTATTTT
clone_size: few; d_call: TRBD2; j_call: TRBJ2-5; v_call: TRBV12-3/TRBV12-4; cdr3_aa: CASRAQREFGETQYF; cdr3_nt: TGTGCCAGCAGGGCCCAGCGGGAGTTCGGGGAGACCCAGTACTTC
clone_size: few; d_call: TRBD1; j_call: TRBJ2-7; v_call: TRBV5-1; cdr3_aa: CASSLPPTGGPYEQYF; cdr3_nt: TGCGCCAGCAGCCTACCTCCGACAGGGGGCCCCTACGAGCAGTACTTC
clone_size: few; d_call: TRBD1; j_call: TRBJ2-7; v_call: TRBV15; cdr3_aa: CATSRNRGDEQYF; cdr3_nt: TGTGCCACCAGCAGAAACAGGGGAGATGAGCAGTACTTC
clone_size: few; d_call: TRBD2; j_call: TRBJ2-1; v_call: TRBV12-3/TRBV12-4; cdr3_aa: CASSASLGGAYNEQFF; cdr3_nt: TGTGCCAGCAGTGCCAGTCTGGGAGGGGCCTACAATGAGCAGTTCTTC
clone_size: -; d_call: -; j_call: TRBJ2-7; v_call: TRBV5-4; cdr3_aa: CASSGARQGFASGSYEQYF; cdr3_nt: TGTGCCAGCAGCGGGGCCCGACAGGGGTTCGCTAGCGGATCCTACGAGCAGTACTTC
clone_size: many; d_call: -; j_call: TRBJ2-2; v_call: TRBV11-2; cdr3_aa: CASPRGDGELFF; cdr3_nt: TGTGCCAGCCCCAGGGGGGACGGGGAGCTGTTTTTT
clone_size: -; d_call: TRBD2; j_call: TRBJ2-7; v_call: TRBV9; cdr3_aa: CASSVGSRPSSSGSSYEQYF; cdr3_nt: TGTGCCAGCAGCGTAGGCTCACGACCGTCTTCTAGCGGGAGCTCCTACGAGCAGTACTTC
clone_size: -; d_call: TRBD1; j_call: TRBJ2-7; v_call: TRBV20-1; cdr3_aa: CSASLNRGSYEQYF; cdr3_nt: TGCAGTGCTAGCCTAAACAGGGGAAGCTACGAGCAGTACTTC
clone_size: few; d_call: -; j_call: TRBJ2-7; v_call: TRBV5-1; cdr3_aa: CASSLRSNTYEQYF; cdr3_nt: TGCGCCAGCAGCTTGCGGTCGAACACCTACGAGCAGTACTTC
clone_size: many; d_call: TRBD1; j_call: TRBJ2-1; v_call: TRBV28; cdr3_aa: CASHNSRQGAYNEQFF; cdr3_nt: TGTGCCAGCCATAACTCCCGACAGGGGGCGTACAATGAGCAGTTCTTC
clone_size: many; d_call: TRBD1; j_call: TRBJ2-7; v_call: TRBV12-3/TRBV12-4; cdr3_aa: CASSSGTGDEQYF; cdr3_nt: TGTGCCAGCAGTTCCGGGACAGGGGACGAGCAGTACTTC
clone_size: many; d_call: -; j_call: TRBJ1-1; v_call: TRBV20-1; cdr3_aa: CSAGPSAFF; cdr3_nt: TGCAGTGCTGGCCCTTCGGCTTTCTTT
clone_size: -; d_call: TRBD2; j_call: TRBJ2-7; v_call: TRBV14; cdr3_aa: CASSQVMGLAGVVGDEQYF; cdr3_nt: TGTGCCAGCAGCCAAGTAATGGGACTAGCGGGAGTTGTTGGCGACGAGCAGTACTTC
clone_size: -; d_call: -; j_call: TRBJ2-5; v_call: TRBV4-2; cdr3_aa: CASSPDRYRGSTKADTSETQYF; cdr3_nt: TGTGCCAGCAGCCCCGACAGATATCGCGGCTCAACAAAAGCCGATACGTCAGAGACCCAGTACTTC
clone_size: -; d_call: TRBD2; j_call: TRBJ2-1; v_call: TRBV6-5; cdr3_aa: CASSYSREAYNEQFF; cdr3_nt: TGTGCCAGCAGTTACTCTCGGGAGGCCTACAATGAGCAGTTCTTC
clone_size: many; d_call: -; j_call: TRBJ2-1; v_call: TRBV12-3/TRBV12-4; cdr3_aa: CASSLEAGYNEQFF; cdr3_nt: TGTGCCAGCAGTTTAGAGGCAGGGTACAATGAGCAGTTCTTC
clone_size: few; d_call: TRBD2; j_call: TRBJ2-2; v_call: TRBV13; cdr3_aa: CASSAYLAGGPTGELFF; cdr3_nt: TGTGCCAGCAGCGCCTACCTAGCGGGAGGGCCGACCGGGGAGCTGTTTTTT
clone_size: -; d_call: TRBD2; j_call: TRBJ2-1; v_call: TRBV20-1; cdr3_aa: CSAPKTGTNIGGEQFF; cdr3_nt: TGCAGTGCCCCCAAGACCGGGACTAACATCGGCGGTGAGCAGTTCTTC
clone_size: few; d_call: TRBD2; j_call: TRBJ2-1; v_call: TRBV28; cdr3_aa: CASSSGLAGFSGNEQFF; cdr3_nt: TGTGCCAGCAGCTCGGGACTAGCGGGATTTTCGGGCAATGAGCAGTTCTTC
clone_size: -; d_call: -; j_call: TRBJ1-4; v_call: TRBV4-3; cdr3_aa: CASSPGPGLKGEKLFF; cdr3_nt: TGCGCCAGCAGCCCCGGACCAGGACTGAAGGGGGAAAAACTGTTTTTT
clone_size: many; d_call: -; j_call: TRBJ2-5; v_call: TRBV5-1; cdr3_aa: CASSLAVGIQETQYF; cdr3_nt: TGCGCCAGCAGCTTGGCCGTCGGGATACAAGAGACCCAGTACTTC
clone_size: -; d_call: -; j_call: TRBJ2-3; v_call: TRBV7-3; cdr3_aa: CASSPHAGPDTQYF; cdr3_nt: TGTGCCAGCAGTCCTCACGCAGGGCCAGATACGCAGTATTTT
clone_size: few; d_call: -; j_call: TRBJ2-7; v_call: TRBV29-1; cdr3_aa: CSVGQMSSYEQYF; cdr3_nt: TGCAGCGTTGGGCAAATGAGCTCCTACGAGCAGTACTTC
clone_size: many; d_call: -; j_call: TRBJ1-1; v_call: TRBV15; cdr3_aa: CATSREATEAFF; cdr3_nt: TGTGCCACCAGCAGAGAGGCAACTGAAGCTTTCTTT
clone_size: many; d_call: TRBD1; j_call: TRBJ2-5; v_call: TRBV7-2; cdr3_aa: CASSLGGSQETQYF; cdr3_nt: TGTGCCAGCAGCCTAGGGGGCTCACAAGAGACCCAGTACTTC
clone_size: -; d_call: -; j_call: TRBJ2-1; v_call: TRBV5-1; cdr3_aa: CASSLFADINNEQFF; cdr3_nt: TGCGCCAGCAGCTTATTCGCGGACATAAACAATGAGCAGTTCTTC
clone_size: many; d_call: -; j_call: TRBJ2-2; v_call: TRBV7-2; cdr3_aa: CASSFFGRNTGELFF; cdr3_nt: TGTGCCAGCAGCTTCTTCGGGAGGAACACCGGGGAGCTGTTTTTT
clone_size: -; d_call: -; j_call: TRBJ2-2; v_call: TRBV9; cdr3_aa: CASSVRTKPGGGELFF; cdr3_nt: TGTGCCAGCAGCGTTAGGACTAAGCCAGGAGGCGGGGAGCTGTTTTTT
clone_size: few; d_call: -; j_call: TRBJ2-2; v_call: TRBV11-2; cdr3_aa: CASSLDPGFTGELFF; cdr3_nt: TGTGCCAGCAGCTTAGATCCTGGGTTCACCGGGGAGCTGTTTTTT